One sample yielded the 17 T cell receptor beta chains listed below, sequenced in a study of identifying expanded T cells in peripheral blood (dated by TCRdb to about 2019). Receptor libraries were prepared by the immunoSEQ multiplex PCR assay. Sourced from immuneACCESS, this table was stored by TCRdb with only in-frame sequences that have V and J called. A share of the clones is absent; for the studies checked, an unresolved V gene accounts for under half, and the remainder has no known explanation. The sample yields under 150,000 clones; approximately 86% were counted once. Together, the top ten hold 7.5% to 9% of the sample. The sequencing sample was made of blood. These receptors were taken from a person aged 18 to 75 in good health.

The rearrangement uses TRBV18 and TRBJ1-5; the match to TRBD1 covers 7 bases. The junction had 1 base not matched to a gene; V was cut back by 0 bases and J by 2 bases. Germline V gene sequence: CDR1 KGHSH, CDR2 LQKENI. CDR3 length: 15 residues. The CDR3 is CASSPPTGRNQPQHF. CDR3 sequence (DNA): TGTGCCAGCTCACCACCGACAGGGCGCAATCAGCCCCAGCATTTT.

CDR3 protein: CASSYRNYGYTF. The CDR3 DNA is TGTGCCAGCAGCTACAGGAACTATGGCTACACCTTC. The V and J genes are TRBV11-2 and TRBJ1-2, with D maybe TRBD1 (5 bases). Per germline, CDR1 SGHAT and CDR2 FQNNGV. The CDR3 covers 12 residues. V was shortened by 4 bases and J by 2 bases, with 5 bases between the two germline ends.

J is TRBJ2-1 and V is TRBV5-1; 13 nucleotides match TRBD2. The germline V gene has CDR1 SGHRS and CDR2 YFSETQ. This CDR3 comprises 19 residues. V was pared by 4 bases and J by 0 bases, with 10 bases of the junction left unmatched. The CDR3 protein is CASSQKGLAGYSSYNEQFF. The CDR3 coding sequence is TGCGCCAGCAGCCAGAAGGGACTAGCGGGGTATTCCTCCTACAATGAGCAGTTCTTC.

This chain links TRBV28 with TRBJ2-3; the match to TRBD2 covers 13 bases. Germline V gene lookup returns CDR1 MDHEN and CDR2 SYDVKM. Trimming cost V 5 bases and J 4 bases; bases outside gene matches: 12. The CDR3 runs to 18 residues. CDR3: CASSLYLRTSGSADTQYF. As DNA, the CDR3 is TGTGCCAGCAGTCTCTACCTGAGGACTAGCGGGAGTGCAGATACGCAGTATTTT.

V gene TRBV2 combines with J gene TRBJ2-1, with D maybe TRBD1 (6 bases). Germline CDR1 is SNHLY and CDR2 is FYNNEI. The CDR3 spans 14 residues. Trimming took off 4 bases at V and 7 bases at J, with 14 bases between the two ends. CDR3 nucleotide sequence: TGTGCCAGCAGTGGCCTCTTACAGGGAAATGAGCAGTTCTTC. Amino acid sequence: CASSGLLQGNEQFF. The entire variable domain, with the rest obtained from reference TRBV2 and TRBJ2-1, is as follows: EPEVTQTPSHQVTQMGQEVILRCVPISNHLYFYWYRQILGQKVEFLVSFYNNEISEKSEIFDDQFSVERPDGSNFTLKIRSTKLEDSAMYFCASSGLLQGNEQFFGPGTRLTVL.

The chain employs TRBV11-2 and TRBJ1-6; TRBD1 aligns across 9 bases. Trimming cost V 7 bases and J 10 bases; bases outside gene matches: 14. The CDR3 is made up of 16 amino acids. CDR1 is SGHAT, CDR2 FQNNGV, per germline. The CDR3 DNA reads as TGTGCCAGCACTTCTACCCTAGGGACAGGGAACTCACCCCTCCACTTT. It specifies CASTSTLGTGNSPLHF.

This clone showed up just a few times. The CDR3 DNA sequence: TGTGCCTGGAGTTCCGGCCCCCGCGGGACTGAAGCTTTCTTT. It encodes CAWSSGPRGTEAFF. The chain has TRBV30 and TRBJ1-1; D unclear. The CDR3 has 14 amino acids. Germline CDR1 GTSNPN, CDR2 SVGIG (reference sequence). V lost 2 bases and J 5 bases, leaving 15 bases between the germline ends.

This clone was recorded once. The chain uses TRBV5-1 and TRBJ2-1; 9 nucleotides match TRBD1. The CDR3 loop spans 12 amino acids. Trimming at V came to 0 bases and at J to 12 bases, leaving 1 base not matched to a gene. CDR1 SGHRS and CDR2 YFSETQ come from the germline V gene. CDR3 protein: CASSLAQGAQFF. As DNA, the CDR3 is TGCGCCAGCAGCTTGGCACAGGGGGCGCAGTTCTTC.

CDR3 sequence reads: CASSYLRGTPHTQYF. The CDR3 DNA is TGTGCCAGCAGTTACTTACGGGGGACTCCCCATACGCAGTATTTT. J is TRBJ2-3 and V is TRBV6-5; D may be TRBD2 (6 bases). The CDR3 has 15 amino acids. The germline gives CDR1 MNHEY, CDR2 SVGAGI. The ends were cut back, 1 base at V and 7 bases at J, with 15 bases in the middle.

The gene calls are TRBV2 and TRBJ2-2, with TRBD2 as a possible D gene (7 bases). Germline loops: CDR1 SNHLY, CDR2 FYNNEI. V lost 2 bases, J lost 4 bases, and 14 bases lay in between. The CDR3 is 16 residues long. DNA of the CDR3: TGTGCCAGCAGTGAAAGGGGGGGTACTGTCACCGGGGAGCTGTTTTTT. This translates into CASSERGGTVTGELFF.

The chain is built from TRBV5-1 and TRBJ2-3; 11 bases fit TRBD2. J was trimmed by 3 bases and V by 0 bases; bases with no gene match: 0. Germline V gene data show CDR1 as SGHRS and CDR2 as YFSETQ. The CDR3 consists of 15 residues. The CDR3, as DNA: TGCGCCAGCAGCTTGGGACTAGCGGGGACAGATACGCAGTATTTT. It translates to CASSLGLAGTDTQYF.

The CDR3: CASSLTIGRGDNEQFF. The CDR3 DNA follows: TGCGCCAGCAGCTTGACAATCGGGCGCGGGGACAATGAGCAGTTCTTC. The chain combines TRBV5-1 with TRBJ2-1, with D maybe TRBD2 (6 bases). Trimming pared 1 base from V and 5 bases from J, leaving 16 bases between. Germline V gene lookup returns CDR1 SGHRS and CDR2 YFSETQ. The CDR3 runs to 16 residues.

The CDR3 coding sequence is TGTGCCATCGGGCCCGAAGGTTCAGATACGCAGTATTTT. This sequence encodes CAIGPEGSDTQYF. The J gene is TRBJ2-3, the V gene TRBV10-3; D not resolved. The CDR3 is 13 residues long. The V end was cut by 8 bases, the J end by 4 bases, with 13 bases between. Germline CDR1 is ENHRY and CDR2 is SYGVKD.

This chain connects TRBV4-1 to TRBJ1-2; D is possibly TRBD1 (5 bases). In germline, CDR1 is MGHRA, CDR2 YSYEKL. V lost 0 bases and J 0 bases, leaving 11 bases between the germline ends. The CDR3 runs 16 residues. This CDR3 reads CASSQDYDSANYGYTF. In nucleotides, the CDR3 is TGCGCCAGCAGCCAAGATTACGACAGTGCTAACTATGGCTACACCTTC.

V usage is TRBV28 and J usage is TRBJ2-1; TRBD2 matches 10 bases. CDR1 MDHEN and CDR2 SYDVKM come from the germline V gene. This CDR3 comprises 16 residues. V lost 6 bases to trimming and J lost 9 bases; unmatched junction nucleotides: 14. The CDR3 protein is CASSKPSSGSSSEQFF. CDR3 nucleotide sequence: TGTGCCAGCAGCAAACCATCTAGCGGGAGCTCGAGTGAGCAGTTCTTC.

The rearrangement uses TRBV5-1 and TRBJ2-7; the match to TRBD2 covers 9 bases. The V gene's germline CDR1 is SGHRS and CDR2 YFSETQ. Trimming cost V 3 bases and J 5 bases; bases outside gene matches: 6. The CDR3 has 14 amino acids. CDR3 residues: CASSSVAGANEQYF. The CDR3 bases are TGCGCCAGCAGCTCCGTAGCGGGAGCTAACGAGCAGTACTTC.

This rearrangement joins TRBV14 to TRBJ1-3; possibly TRBD1 for D (5 bases). V shed 0 bases and J shed 0 bases, with 6 bases lying between them. The CDR3 runs to 15 residues. Germline V gives CDR1 SGHDN, CDR2 FVKESK. The CDR3, as DNA: TGTGCCAGCAGCCAAGACAGGGCCTCTGGAAACACCATATATTTT. Residues: CASSQDRASGNTIYF.